This is a list of T cell receptor beta chains from one sample in a study of prognosis after radiotherapy for stage I lung cancer. TCRdb used MiXCR to reprocess the multiplex PCR reads, holding one entry per CDR3 protein. This table has about 28,000 distinct CDR3 sequences, roughly 30% appearing once. Sample: PBMCs, taken before or after stereotactic body radiation therapy (not recorded which). All receptors derive from a donor aged 50 or older with non-small cell lung cancer. Each CDR3 is given with its conserved first and last residue. The D gene is left open where the match is weak. Clone size is given for some rows only: seen once, a few or many times, or a class if the clone is expanded.

j_call | v_call | clone_size | d_call | cdr3_nt | cdr3_aa
TRBJ2-6 | TRBV19 | many | TRBD1 | TGTGCCAGTAGTATGGGCAGGACAGGGGTACCTGGGGCCAACGTCCTGACTTTC | CASSMGRTGVPGANVLTF
TRBJ1-6 | TRBV13 | many | . | TGTGCCAGCAGCCCCCAAAATTCACCCCTCCACTTT | CASSPQNSPLHF
TRBJ1-4 | TRBV6-5 | many | TRBD1 | TGTGCCAGCAGTTACCGCCCACCTCCCGGACAGGGCTTAGGTGAAAAACTGTTTTTT | CASSYRPPPGQGLGEKLFF
TRBJ1-2 | TRBV5-6 | many | . | TGTGCCAGCAGCTTAGCGGACAAACGCTATGGCTACACCTTC | CASSLADKRYGYTF
TRBJ2-2 | TRBV3-1 | once | . | TGTGCCAGCAGCGACAAGGGGGGGGACCAGGGGGGGCTGTTTTTT | CASSDKGGDQGGLFF
TRBJ2-7 | TRBV2 | . | . | TGTGTCGGCAGTGTTTCAGACGTCTACGAGCAGTACTTC | CVGSVSDVYEQYF
TRBJ2-7 | TRBV18 | many | TRBD2 | TGTGCCAGCTCACCAACGCGGGGGACCTTAACCTACGAGCAGTACTTC | CASSPTRGTLTYEQYF
TRBJ1-2 | TRBV7-9 | many | . | TGTGCCAGCAGCTTCCCGACATACGATGGATATGGCTACACCTTC | CASSFPTYDGYGYTF
TRBJ1-2 | TRBV28 | many | TRBD1 | TGTGCCAGCAGACGGCAGGGGGCGGACTATGGCTACACCTTC | CASRRQGADYGYTF
TRBJ1-4 | TRBV4-1 | many | . | TGCGCCAGCAGCCAAGATAGGGCCGGGAATGAAAAACTGTTTTTT | CASSQDRAGNEKLFF
TRBJ2-5 | TRBV5-4 | many | . | TGTGCCAGCAGCGCGGGCTTCGGGGAGACCCAGTACTTC | CASSAGFGETQYF
TRBJ1-1 | TRBV20-1 | many | . | TGCAGTGCTAGTTCCCCAAACACTGAAGCTTTCTTT | CSASSPNTEAFF
TRBJ1-5 | TRBV15 | many | . | TGTGCCACGAGCCCGGGGAACAGATATAGCAATCAGCCCCAGCATTTT | CATSPGNRYSNQPQHF
TRBJ2-1 | TRBV24-1 | many | . | TGTGCCACCAGTGATTTGTGGGGAAACAATGAGCAGTTCTTC | CATSDLWGNNEQFF
TRBJ1-2 | TRBV3-1 | many | . | TGTGCCAGCAGCCAAGGGACAGCCTCAGATGGCTACACCTTC | CASSQGTASDGYTF
TRBJ2-5 | TRBV7-9 | . | . | TGTGCCAGCAGCCTCACTCCTCGAGAGACCAAGTACTTC | CASSLTPRETKYF
TRBJ1-1 | TRBV7-9 | many | . | TGTGCCAGCAGTCGAGCCGGGGACGCTGAAGCTTTCTTT | CASSRAGDAEAFF